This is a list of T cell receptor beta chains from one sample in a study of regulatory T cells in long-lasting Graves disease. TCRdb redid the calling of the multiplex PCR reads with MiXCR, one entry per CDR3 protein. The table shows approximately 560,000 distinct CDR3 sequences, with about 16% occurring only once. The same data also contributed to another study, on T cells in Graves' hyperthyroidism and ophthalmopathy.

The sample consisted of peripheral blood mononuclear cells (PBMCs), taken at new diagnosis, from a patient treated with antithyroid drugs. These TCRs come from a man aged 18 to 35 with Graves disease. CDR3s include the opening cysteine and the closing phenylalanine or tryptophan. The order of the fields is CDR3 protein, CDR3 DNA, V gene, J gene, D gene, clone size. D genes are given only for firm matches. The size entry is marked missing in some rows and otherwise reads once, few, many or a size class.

CASSMNGVSFYNEQFF,TGTGCCAGTAGTATGAACGGAGTTTCCTTCTACAATGAGCAGTTCTTC,TRBV19,TRBJ2-1,-,few
CASSLDGTLNTEAFF,TGTGCCAGCAGCCTCGATGGGACACTGAACACTGAAGCTTTCTTT,TRBV11-2,TRBJ1-1,-,few
CATSAGYRAAEAFF,TGTGCCACCTCCGCAGGGTACAGGGCCGCTGAAGCTTTCTTT,TRBV24-1,TRBJ1-1,-,-
CASIDPGGDEQYF,TGTGCCAGCATTGATCCGGGGGGGGACGAGCAGTACTTC,TRBV11-2,TRBJ2-7,TRBD2,many
CASSLNGSPYEQYF,TGTGCCAGCAGCTTAAACGGGAGCCCCTACGAGCAGTACTTC,TRBV7-2,TRBJ2-7,-,-
CASSFMAGHGYTF,TGTGCCAGCAGTTTTATGGCGGGACATGGCTACACCTTC,TRBV12-3/TRBV12-4,TRBJ1-2,-,many
CASSSQLIGPGGPGELFF,TGTGCCAGCAGCTCTCAACTCATAGGTCCAGGGGGACCGGGGGAGCTGTTTTTT,TRBV7-9,TRBJ2-2,TRBD1,few
CASSDEPTYEQYF,TGTGCCAGCAGTGATGAGCCTACCTACGAGCAGTACTTC,TRBV6-1,TRBJ2-7,-,many
CASSGQGASEQYF,TGTGCCAGCAGTGGACAGGGAGCCTCCGAGCAGTACTTC,TRBV2,TRBJ2-7,TRBD1,-
CASSTSIGRELFF,TGTGCCAGCAGCACAAGCATCGGGAGGGAGCTGTTTTTT,TRBV7-3,TRBJ2-2,-,-
CASSFMAKNIQYF,TGTGCCAGCAGTTTTATGGCCAAAAACATTCAGTACTTC,TRBV28,TRBJ2-4,-,many
CASSLETGTGNTIYF,TGCGCCAGCAGCTTGGAAACAGGGACTGGAAACACCATATATTTT,TRBV5-1,TRBJ1-3,-,many
CASSSPRGTSGWEEADTQYF,TGTGCCAGCAGCTCCCCGAGGGGGACTAGCGGATGGGAGGAGGCAGATACGCAGTATTTT,TRBV7-2,TRBJ2-3,TRBD2,few
CASRPGTGGNSPLHF,TGTGCCAGCAGACCCGGGACAGGGGGTAATTCACCCCTCCACTTT,TRBV12-3/TRBV12-4,TRBJ1-6,TRBD1,many
CASRDPGLAGQTDTQYF,TGTGCCAGCAGGGATCCGGGACTAGCGGGACAGACAGATACGCAGTATTTT,TRBV19,TRBJ2-3,TRBD2,-
CASSLWGREGSPLHF,TGTGCCAGCAGTTTGTGGGGCAGGGAGGGTTCACCCCTCCACTTT,TRBV27,TRBJ1-6,-,few
CASSRVQGNQPQHF,TGTGCCAGTTCTAGGGTGCAGGGGAATCAGCCCCAGCATTTT,TRBV27,TRBJ1-5,-,many
CASSYGLAGTITDTQYF,TGTGCCAGCAGTTACGGTCTAGCGGGGACTATCACAGATACGCAGTATTTT,TRBV6-5,TRBJ2-3,TRBD2,-
CASSEPGPLGYEQYF,TGTGCCAGCAGCGAGCCGGGACCGCTTGGGTACGAGCAGTACTTC,TRBV6-1,TRBJ2-7,-,-
CASSPTEGGETQYF,TGTGCCAGCAGCCCGACCGAGGGGGGAGAGACCCAGTACTTC,TRBV11-1,TRBJ2-5,-,many
CASSLSGPNFAGVINEQFF,TGTGCCAGCAGTTTATCGGGCCCCAATTTTGCGGGAGTTATCAATGAGCAGTTCTTC,TRBV27,TRBJ2-1,TRBD2,-
CASSKEAGGRETQYF,TGTGCCAGCAGCAAGGAGGCGGGGGGCCGGGAGACCCAGTACTTC,TRBV11-2,TRBJ2-5,TRBD2,many
CASSQETGVTEAFF,TGTGCCAGCAGCCAAGAGACAGGGGTAACTGAAGCTTTCTTT,TRBV3-1,TRBJ1-1,TRBD1,many
CSARGQPYNYGYTF,TGCAGTGCTAGGGGACAGCCCTATAACTATGGCTACACCTTC,TRBV20-1,TRBJ1-2,TRBD1,-
CASTKGDSTDTQYF,TGTGCCAGCACTAAGGGGGACTCCACAGATACGCAGTATTTT,TRBV12-3/TRBV12-4,TRBJ2-3,-,many
CASSPDRAAYNEQFF,TGTGCCAGCAGCCCGGACAGGGCGGCCTACAATGAGCAGTTCTTC,TRBV7-9,TRBJ2-1,TRBD1,many
CASSQRLAGGDTGELFF,TGTGCCAGCAGCCAGAGACTAGCGGGAGGAGACACCGGGGAGCTGTTTTTT,TRBV6-1,TRBJ2-2,TRBD2,-
CASGRTGADEQYF,TGTGCCAGCGGGAGGACAGGGGCCGACGAGCAGTACTTC,TRBV7-2,TRBJ2-7,TRBD1,-
CASSQDPLDSREQYF,TGTGCCAGCAGCCAAGACCCCCTGGACAGTAGGGAGCAGTACTTC,TRBV14,TRBJ2-7,-,many
CASSYRGTHTRKETQYF,TGTGCCAGCAGCTATCGCGGGACCCATACCCGAAAAGAGACCCAGTACTTC,TRBV13,TRBJ2-5,-,-
CASTPSLDTIYF,TGTGCCAGCACCCCATCGTTGGACACCATATATTTT,TRBV28,TRBJ1-3,-,-
CASSRGDRGNTEAFF,TGTGCCAGCAGCAGGGGGGACAGGGGGAATACTGAAGCTTTCTTT,TRBV11-2,TRBJ1-1,TRBD1,many
CSARDGAGGYEQYF,TGCAGTGCTAGAGACGGCGCGGGAGGTTACGAGCAGTACTTC,TRBV20-1,TRBJ2-7,TRBD2,many
CSARAWEQETQYF,TGCAGTGCTAGAGCTTGGGAACAAGAGACCCAGTACTTC,TRBV20-1,TRBJ2-5,-,few
CASSPSLVGETQYF,TGTGCCAGCAGCCCCTCACTAGTGGGAGAGACCCAGTACTTC,TRBV7-9,TRBJ2-5,-,-
CASSPGEPTYYNSPLHF,TGTGCCAGCTCACCAGGGGAACCCACCTACTATAATTCACCCCTCCACTTT,TRBV18,TRBJ1-6,-,-
CASSFAGNEQFF,TGTGCCAGCAGTTTTGCGGGCAATGAGCAGTTCTTC,TRBV12-3/TRBV12-4,TRBJ2-1,-,many
CASSAEGQGSYEQYF,TGTGCCAGCTCTGCGGAAGGACAGGGATCCTACGAGCAGTACTTC,TRBV18,TRBJ2-7,TRBD1,many
CSARRYSYEQYF,TGCAGTGCTAGACGGTACTCCTACGAGCAGTACTTC,TRBV20-1,TRBJ2-7,-,many
CASSQGQATSYEQYF,TGCGCCAGCAGCCAAGGACAAGCTACCTCCTACGAGCAGTACTTC,TRBV4-1,TRBJ2-7,-,few
CASSVVGAYSNQPQHF,TGCGCCAGCAGCGTAGTAGGGGCTTATAGCAATCAGCCCCAGCATTTT,TRBV5-1,TRBJ1-5,-,few
CSVATKGTGDEQFF,TGCAGCGTCGCAACAAAGGGGACAGGCGATGAGCAGTTCTTC,TRBV29-1,TRBJ2-1,TRBD1,once
CASSPEVGQGGTGELFF,TGCGCCAGCAGCCCGGAAGTTGGACAGGGGGGCACCGGGGAGCTGTTTTTT,TRBV4-1,TRBJ2-2,TRBD1,once
CASSLLGLAGGPGRPYEQYF,TGTGCCAGCAGTTTACTAGGACTAGCGGGAGGGCCTGGACGGCCGTACGAGCAGTACTTC,TRBV28,TRBJ2-7,TRBD2,many
CASSRDSSGSLYNEQFF,TGTGCCAGCAGCCGGGACAGTAGCGGGAGCTTGTACAATGAGCAGTTCTTC,TRBV7-2,TRBJ2-1,TRBD2,many
CASSLTQDRGHHNEKLFF,TGTGCCAGCAGTTTAACCCAGGACAGGGGGCATCATAATGAAAAACTGTTTTTT,TRBV27,TRBJ1-4,TRBD1,few
CASSSNLSGNTIYF,TGTGCCAGCAGCTCAAATCTCTCTGGAAACACCATATATTTT,TRBV7-9,TRBJ1-3,-,-
CASSQAGGGVDTQYF,TGCGCCAGCAGCCAAGCAGGGGGGGGGGTAGATACGCAGTATTTT,TRBV4-1,TRBJ2-3,-,-
CASSTRLAADGTDTQYF,TGCGCCAGCAGCACCCGACTAGCGGCCGACGGCACAGATACGCAGTATTTT,TRBV5-1,TRBJ2-3,TRBD2,-